This TCR beta chain was sequenced in a study of cytomegalovirus exposure and HLA in healthy donors. Vbeta (60) and Jbeta (13) primers were used in the PCR. Assay used: immunoSEQ multiplex PCR; TCRdb lists only in-frame clones, some missing. The sample consists of fewer than 110,000 clones, around 85% of them appearing once. Germline CDR1 and CDR2: SNHLY and FYNNEI. The J segment lost 1 base and the V segment lost 8 bases, leaving 4 bases of the junction unmatched. This CDR3 is 13 amino acids long. The chain joins TRBV2 to TRBJ1-1; TRBD1 matches 7 bases. This TCR was sampled from a man between 25 and 39 years old in good health and CMV-seronegative. Input material: PBMCs. The CDR3 nucleotides read TGTGCCAGCGGACAGGAAAAGAACACTGAAGCTTTCTTT. Translating it yields CASGQEKNTEAFF.